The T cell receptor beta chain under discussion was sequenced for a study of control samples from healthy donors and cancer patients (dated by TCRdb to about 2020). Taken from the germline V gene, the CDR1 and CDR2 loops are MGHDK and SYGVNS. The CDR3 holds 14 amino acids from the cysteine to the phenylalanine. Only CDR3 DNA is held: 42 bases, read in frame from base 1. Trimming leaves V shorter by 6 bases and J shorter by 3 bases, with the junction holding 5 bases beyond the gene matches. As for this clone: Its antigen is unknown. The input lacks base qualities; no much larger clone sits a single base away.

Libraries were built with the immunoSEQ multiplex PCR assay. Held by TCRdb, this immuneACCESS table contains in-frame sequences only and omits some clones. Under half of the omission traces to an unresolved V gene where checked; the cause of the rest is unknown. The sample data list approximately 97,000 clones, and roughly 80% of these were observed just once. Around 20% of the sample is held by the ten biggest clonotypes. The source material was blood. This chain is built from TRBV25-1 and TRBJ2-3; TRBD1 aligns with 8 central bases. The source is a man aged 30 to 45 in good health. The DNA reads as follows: TGTGCCAGCAGGGACAGGGAGGCGACAGATACGCAGTATTTT. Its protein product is CASRDREATDTQYF.